The 17 T cell receptor beta chains listed next were all sequenced from one sample in a study of cytomegalovirus exposure and HLA in healthy donors. In the PCR, 60 Vbeta and 13 Jbeta primers were used. Some clones are missing from TCRdb's copy, which holds only in-frame ones; the method was immunoSEQ multiplex PCR. Of 150,000 to 200,000 clones in the sample, approximately 80% were seen once. Sequenced input: PBMCs. These receptors were collected from a man aged 45 to 65 in good health and CMV-seropositive.

In this sample, this clone turned up once. The V and J genes are TRBV6-4 and TRBJ2-7; 8 bases match TRBD1. This CDR3 has 12 residues. From germline, CDR1 is MRHNA and CDR2 SNTAGT. V trimming: 2 bases; J trimming: 6 bases; junction bases outside the gene matches: 0. In nucleotides, the CDR3 is TGTGCCAGCAGTGACACAGGGGGCGAGCAGTACTTC. This sequence encodes CASSDTGGEQYF.

This clone was recorded only once. The V gene is TRBV9, the J gene TRBJ2-3, with TRBD2 matching over 9 bases. The CDR3 length is 15 residues. The ends lost 3 bases at V and 5 bases at J; junction bases unmatched: 7. The V gene's germline CDR1 is SGDLS and CDR2 YYNGEE. The CDR3 sequence is CASSGAGGLEDTQYF. Written as DNA, the CDR3 is TGTGCCAGCAGCGGAGCGGGGGGATTGGAAGATACGCAGTATTTT.

This clone was seen only once. The rearrangement uses TRBV7-2 and TRBJ2-1; TRBD2 matches at 10 bases. CDR1 is SGHTA and CDR2 is FQGNSA in the germline V gene. CDR3 length equals 16 residues. The junction had 10 bases not matched to a gene; V was cut back by 3 bases and J by 8 bases. CDR3 region: CASSLWASGGVDEQFF. DNA for the CDR3: TGTGCCAGCAGCTTGTGGGCCAGCGGGGGGGTGGATGAGCAGTTCTTC.

This chain connects TRBV27 to TRBJ2-1; 7 positions agree with TRBD1. The CDR3 sequence is 13 residues long. Germline V gene data show CDR1 as MNHEY and CDR2 as SMNVEV (reference sequence). With V trimmed by 5 bases and J by 6 bases, 4 bases remained unmatched. CDR3 sequence (DNA): TGTGCCAGCAGTATCAACAGGGGCAATGAGCAGTTCTTC. It is translated as CASSINRGNEQFF.

The gene calls are TRBV4-1 and TRBJ2-4; 7 nucleotides agree with TRBD1. CDR1 and CDR2 (germline): MGHRA, YSYEKL. V shed 4 bases, J shed 1 base, and the junction held 4 bases outside the gene matches. This CDR3 comprises 15 residues. CDR3 protein: CASSRTGAAKNIQYF. As DNA, the CDR3 is TGCGCCAGCAGCCGAACAGGGGCGGCCAAAAACATTCAGTACTTC.

This clone was observed a few times. The CDR3, as DNA: TGTGCCAGCAGGACGGACAGCCGGGGCGAGCAGTACTTC. Amino acids: CASRTDSRGEQYF. The rearrangement links TRBV2 to TRBJ2-7; D is possibly TRBD1 (6 bases). V lost 6 bases, J lost 6 bases, and 15 bases lay in between. CDR1 is SNHLY and CDR2 is FYNNEI in the germline V gene. CDR3 length: 13 residues.

The chain has TRBV4-2 and TRBJ1-1; TRBD1 matches at 7 bases. The J segment lost 4 bases and the V segment lost 5 bases, leaving 13 bases of the junction unmatched. The CDR3 extends over 16 amino acids. Per the germline V gene, CDR1 is LGHNA and CDR2 is YNFKEQ. Here the CDR3 reads CASSDSGTALPTEAFF. The CDR3 DNA sequence: TGTGCCAGCAGCGATTCCGGGACAGCCCTTCCCACTGAAGCTTTCTTT.

The chain couples TRBV9 to TRBJ2-7; D remains ambiguous. Per the germline V gene, CDR1 is SGDLS and CDR2 is YYNGEE. Trimming cost V 3 bases and J 2 bases, with 12 bases left between them. The CDR3 totals 14 residues. The CDR3: CASSANSYPYEQYF. The CDR3, as DNA: TGTGCCAGCAGCGCTAACTCCTATCCCTACGAGCAGTACTTC.

The chain carries TRBV6-5 and TRBJ2-5, with D perhaps matching TRBD2 (6 bases). Germline-derived CDR1 and CDR2 are MNHEY and SVGAGI. The CDR3 length is 14 residues. V lost 7 bases and J lost 5, with 17 bases in between. DNA of the CDR3: TGTGCCAGCACCCAACCCGGGGGAGCGGAGACCCAGTACTTC. This gives the protein CASTQPGGAETQYF.

In this sample, this clone turned up a few times. V gene TRBV5-1 combines with J gene TRBJ1-1; TRBD1 matches 9 bases. The CDR3 is 15 amino acids. After removal of 3 bases from V and 0 bases from J, the junction contained 3 bases not matched to a gene. Germline V lookup: CDR1 SGHRS, CDR2 YFSETQ. CDR3 nucleotide sequence: TGCGCCAGCAGCTCCGGACAGGGGATGAACACTGAAGCTTTCTTT. Amino acid sequence: CASSSGQGMNTEAFF.

This chain uses TRBV11-2 with TRBJ2-7; 9 nucleotides match TRBD2. Per germline, CDR1 SGHAT and CDR2 FQNNGV. The CDR3 length is 15 residues. V was clipped by 3 bases and J by 4 bases; unmatched bases: 7. CDR3 sequence reads: CASSLGAGGFYEQYF. The DNA of the CDR3 is TGTGCCAGCAGCTTGGGAGCGGGGGGATTTTACGAGCAGTACTTC.

V is TRBV4-1 and J is TRBJ2-1, with 7 positions matching TRBD2. There are 15 residues in the CDR3. Germline loops: CDR1 MGHRA, CDR2 YSYEKL. V was pared by 1 base and J by 6 bases, with 6 bases of the junction left unmatched. This chain's CDR3 is CASSQAPSGFNEQFF. CDR3 DNA sequence: TGCGCCAGCAGCCAAGCCCCTAGCGGCTTCAATGAGCAGTTCTTC.

The J gene is TRBJ2-4, the V gene TRBV7-3; 7 bases line up with TRBD1. With 2 bases clipped from V and 0 bases from J, the junction kept 13 bases outside the gene matches. CDR1 is SGHTA and CDR2 is FQGTGA in the germline V gene. The CDR3 covers 19 residues. The CDR3 protein is CASSLATGSKPLAKNIQYF. In DNA, the CDR3 is TGTGCCAGCAGCTTAGCGACAGGGAGCAAACCTCTAGCCAAAAACATTCAGTACTTC.

This chain joins TRBV7-9 and TRBJ2-7; D possibly corresponds to TRBD1 (5 bases). CDR3 length: 14 amino acids. The germline V gene encodes CDR1 SEHNR and CDR2 FQNEAQ (reference sequence). The V end lost 1 base, the J end lost 3 bases, and 10 bases lay between the germline ends. CDR3 loop: CASSLEKGFYEQYF. The CDR3 region has the DNA TGTGCCAGCAGCTTAGAAAAGGGGTTCTACGAGCAGTACTTC.

J is TRBJ1-5 and V is TRBV4-2, with TRBD1 identical over 7 bases. CDR1 LGHNA and CDR2 YNFKEQ come from the germline V gene. V gave up 0 bases and J gave up 4 bases; unmatched junction bases: 6. The CDR3 has 16 amino acids. CDR3 region: CASSQETGFLNQPQHF. Written as DNA, the CDR3 is TGTGCCAGCAGCCAAGAGACAGGGTTTCTTAATCAGCCCCAGCATTTT.

This clone was seen once. The V gene is TRBV11-2, the J gene TRBJ2-7; no firm D call. Germline V gene sequence: CDR1 SGHAT, CDR2 FQNNGV. This CDR3 contains 16 residues. V shed 0 bases and J shed 0 bases, with 12 bases lying between them. CDR3 residues: CASSLEGSRYSYEQYF. CDR3 in DNA: TGTGCCAGCAGCTTAGAGGGCAGTCGTTACTCCTACGAGCAGTACTTC.

The chain combines TRBV4-2 with TRBJ2-1; 8 bases align to TRBD2. With 4 bases clipped from V and 4 bases from J, the junction kept 6 bases outside the gene matches. The CDR3 is made up of 15 amino acids. CDR1 LGHNA and CDR2 YNFKEQ come from the germline V gene. Here the CDR3 reads CASSLWSGGYNEQFF. As DNA, the CDR3 is TGTGCCAGCAGCCTCTGGAGCGGGGGTTACAATGAGCAGTTCTTC.